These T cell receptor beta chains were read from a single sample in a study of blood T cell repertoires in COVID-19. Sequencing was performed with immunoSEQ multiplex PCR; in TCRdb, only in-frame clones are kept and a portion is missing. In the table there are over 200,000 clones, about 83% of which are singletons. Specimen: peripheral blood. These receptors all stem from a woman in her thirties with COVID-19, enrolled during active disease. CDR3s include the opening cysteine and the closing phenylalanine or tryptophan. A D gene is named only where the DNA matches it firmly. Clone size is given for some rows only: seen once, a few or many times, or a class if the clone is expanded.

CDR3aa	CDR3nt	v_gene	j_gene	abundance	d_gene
CATSDSGTVSTQYF	TGTGCCACCAGTGATTCGGGGACAGTATCAACGCAGTATTTT	TRBV24-1	TRBJ2-3	NA	TRBD1
CAISESIQGLAGYTF	TGTGCCATCAGTGAGTCCATTCAGGGACTTGCTGGCTACACCTTC	TRBV10-3	TRBJ1-2	NA	NA
CASSIEGTSGTGELFF	TGTGCCAGTAGTATAGAGGGGACTAGCGGCACCGGGGAGCTGTTTTTT	TRBV19	TRBJ2-2	NA	TRBD2
CASSAAGIEQYF	TGTGCCAGCAGCGCCGCGGGGATCGAACAGTACTTC	TRBV9	TRBJ2-7	NA	NA
CASSYTPGRGSDGYTF	TGTGCCAGCAGTTATACCCCAGGTCGGGGATCCGATGGCTACACCTTC	TRBV6-2/TRBV6-3	TRBJ1-2	NA	NA
CAWSSQAGAFF	TGTGCCTGGAGTTCCCAGGCAGGAGCTTTCTTT	TRBV30	TRBJ1-1	NA	NA
CASSSLIGGNSPLHF	TGTGCCAGCAGTTCTTTGATAGGGGGCAATTCACCCCTCCACTTT	TRBV6-5	TRBJ1-6	NA	TRBD1
CASSIQGTEAFF	TGTGCCAGCAGCATACAGGGCACTGAAGCTTTCTTT	TRBV7-9	TRBJ1-1	NA	NA
CASSRGVGYGYTF	TGTGCCAGCAGCAGGGGTGTGGGCTATGGCTACACCTTC	TRBV6-5	TRBJ1-2	NA	NA
CASSVGQGSQYF	TGTGCCAGCAGCGTAGGTCAGGGCTCGCAGTATTTT	TRBV9	TRBJ2-3	NA	NA
CASSFTADSNQPQHF	TGTGCCAGCAGCTTCACTGCCGATAGCAATCAGCCCCAGCATTTT	TRBV7-2	TRBJ1-5	NA	NA
CASSLEGWTDHFSPLHF	TGTGCCAGCAGCTTGGAGGGTTGGACAGACCATTTTTCACCCCTCCACTTT	TRBV5-6	TRBJ1-6	NA	NA
CASSLGAVLLGNEQYF	TGTGCCAGCAGCTTAGGGGCAGTACTTTTGGGGAACGAGCAGTACTTC	TRBV7-3	TRBJ2-7	NA	NA
CASSLGQYFNGYTF	TGTGCCAGCAGCCTGGGACAGTACTTTAATGGCTACACCTTC	TRBV5-6	TRBJ1-2	once	TRBD1
CASRYFRTGEGNIQYF	TGTGCCAGCAGATACTTTAGGACAGGGGAGGGAAACATTCAGTACTTC	TRBV6-2/TRBV6-3	TRBJ2-4	NA	TRBD1
CASSPGTGGTYEQYF	TGTGCCAGCAGCCCTGGGACAGGGGGCACGTACGAGCAGTACTTC	TRBV11-2	TRBJ2-7	NA	TRBD1
CASSFFRGLAANSYEQYF	TGTGCCAGCAGCTTTTTTCGTGGACTAGCGGCCAACTCCTACGAGCAGTACTTC	TRBV7-9	TRBJ2-7	NA	TRBD2
CASSSQAGEETQYF	TGTGCCAGCAGTTCCCAAGCGGGAGAAGAGACCCAGTACTTC	TRBV28	TRBJ2-5	NA	TRBD2
CASSIQSLPHGYTF	TGTGCCAGCAGCATCCAGTCCCTCCCCCATGGCTACACCTTC	TRBV5-4	TRBJ1-2	NA	NA
CATRRQAYNSPLHF	TGTGCCACCCGCAGACAGGCCTATAATTCACCCCTCCACTTT	TRBV2	TRBJ1-6	NA	NA
CASSDKLAGLPETQYF	TGTGCCAGCAGTGATAAACTAGCGGGACTACCAGAGACCCAGTACTTC	TRBV2	TRBJ2-5	few	TRBD2
CASSPTMYRADTEAFF	TGTGCCAGCTCCCCTACGATGTACAGGGCCGACACTGAAGCTTTCTTT	TRBV18	TRBJ1-1	NA	NA
CAWKIGVNTEAFF	TGTGCCTGGAAAATCGGGGTGAACACTGAAGCTTTCTTT	TRBV30	TRBJ1-1	NA	NA
CSVDSTGNTEAFF	TGCAGCGTTGATTCGACAGGGAACACTGAAGCTTTCTTT	TRBV29-1	TRBJ1-1	NA	NA
CASSDMPPGLYNEQFF	TGTGCCAGCAGTGACATGCCCCCGGGACTCTACAATGAGCAGTTCTTC	TRBV2	TRBJ2-1	NA	NA
CASSFLPGQGGTGELFF	TGTGCCAGCAGCTTTCTGCCGGGACAGGGAGGCACCGGGGAGCTGTTTTTT	TRBV5-6	TRBJ2-2	NA	TRBD1
CASRSTSASYEQYF	TGTGCCAGCAGGTCGACTAGCGCCTCCTACGAGCAGTACTTC	TRBV6-6	TRBJ2-7	once	TRBD2
CASSLALAGVAYEQYF	TGTGCCAGCAGCTTGGCCCTAGCGGGGGTGGCCTACGAGCAGTACTTC	TRBV5-5	TRBJ2-7	NA	TRBD2
CASSQGSWRLAGGPDGELFF	TGTGCCAGCAGCCAGGGGAGCTGGAGACTAGCGGGAGGGCCTGACGGGGAGCTGTTTTTT	TRBV4-2	TRBJ2-2	NA	TRBD2
CASSQELESSGNEQFF	TGTGCCAGCAGCCAAGAACTGGAGTCTAGCGGAAATGAGCAGTTCTTC	TRBV3-1/TRBV3-2	TRBJ2-1	NA	TRBD2
CASSLDSTRTQHF	TGTGCCAGTAGCCTGGACAGTACCCGGACCCAGCATTTT	TRBV19	TRBJ1-5	NA	NA
CASSANTGGYTEAFF	TGTGCCAGCAGCGCTAACACAGGAGGGTACACTGAAGCTTTCTTT	TRBV9	TRBJ1-1	NA	NA
CASRTGGEQFF	TGTGCCAGCAGGACGGGGGGTGAGCAGTTCTTC	TRBV6-5	TRBJ2-1	once	TRBD2
CAISESGDRGDTQYF	TGTGCCATCAGTGAGTCAGGGGACAGGGGGGATACGCAGTATTTT	TRBV10-3	TRBJ2-3	NA	TRBD1
CASSPQGRTEAFF	TGTGCCAGCAGCCCACAGGGGAGAACTGAAGCTTTCTTT	TRBV5-6	TRBJ1-1	NA	TRBD1
CASRLPRGAETQYF	TGTGCCAGCAGGCTTCCCCGGGGGGCGGAGACCCAGTACTTC	TRBV6-5	TRBJ2-5	NA	NA
CASSYYGDYNEQFF	TGTGCCAGCAGTTACTACGGGGATTACAATGAGCAGTTCTTC	TRBV6-2/TRBV6-3	TRBJ2-1	once	NA
CASSTLRTSTEAFF	TGTGCCAGCAGCACTCTGCGCACGAGCACTGAAGCTTTCTTT	TRBV6-2/TRBV6-3	TRBJ1-1	NA	NA
CASSEADLAGAYEQYF	TGTGCCAGCAGTGAAGCGGATCTAGCGGGAGCCTACGAGCAGTACTTC	TRBV2	TRBJ2-7	NA	TRBD2
CASSPGLFSAGELFF	TGTGCCAGCAGCCCGGGACTTTTTAGTGCCGGGGAGCTGTTTTTT	TRBV7-2	TRBJ2-2	few	NA
CASSWAGAEDTEAFF	TGTGCCAGCAGCTGGGCAGGGGCCGAGGACACTGAAGCTTTCTTT	TRBV5-6	TRBJ1-1	NA	NA
CASSPNRGGNEQFF	TGTGCCAGCAGTCCCAACAGGGGAGGCAATGAGCAGTTCTTC	TRBV2	TRBJ2-1	NA	NA
CATASTDTQYF	TGTGCCACCGCGAGCACAGATACGCAGTATTTT	TRBV13	TRBJ2-3	once	NA
CASSLAWTRELYEQYF	TGTGCCAGCAGCTTAGCTTGGACCCGGGAGCTCTACGAGCAGTACTTC	TRBV5-5	TRBJ2-7	NA	NA
CAISESLLAGGNEQFF	TGTGCCATCAGTGAGTCGTTGCTAGCGGGCGGCAATGAGCAGTTCTTC	TRBV10-3	TRBJ2-1	few	TRBD2
CASSQDSAGNTIYF	TGCGCCAGCAGCCAGGACAGCGCTGGAAACACCATATATTTT	TRBV5-1	TRBJ1-3	NA	NA
CASRLAYSNQPQHF	TGTGCCAGTAGGTTAGCGTATAGCAATCAGCCCCAGCATTTT	TRBV19	TRBJ1-5	NA	NA
CASSGRQGYTEAFF	TGTGCCAGCAGTGGTCGACAGGGATACACTGAAGCTTTCTTT	TRBV27	TRBJ1-1	NA	TRBD1
CASSLDGQGHNEQFF	TGTGCCAGCAGCTTAGACGGACAGGGGCACAATGAGCAGTTCTTC	TRBV7-7	TRBJ2-1	NA	TRBD1
CASSSRMTSGRDNEQFF	TGTGCCAGCAGTTCCCGAATGACTAGTGGGAGGGACAATGAGCAGTTCTTC	TRBV6-2/TRBV6-3	TRBJ2-1	NA	TRBD2
CASSVRGGAGLAQFF	TGTGCCAGCAGCGTCCGGGGAGGTGCAGGGTTGGCGCAGTTCTTC	TRBV9	TRBJ2-1	once	NA